This TCR beta chain originates from a study of cytomegalovirus exposure and HLA in healthy donors. On the study more broadly: Among around 400 genotyped donors, more than 65% fell in the Caucasian-associated ancestry cluster. Whole-study results and caveats: Some public TCRs appeared in many individuals, while most sequences were rare.

The PCR used 60 Vbeta and 13 Jbeta primers. Some clones are missing from TCRdb's copy, which holds only in-frame ones; the method was immunoSEQ multiplex PCR. This sample has nearly 110,000 clones; over 70% occur once, and the top ten carry around 2.8%. This clone has a single count. The antigen remains undetermined. This clonotype was obtained from a male donor in good health and CMV-seropositive. The sequenced material came from PBMCs.

Written as DNA, the CDR3 is TGTGCCAGCAGCTTGCAGCCACTAGCGGGGGAGCAGTTCTTC. The encoded protein is CASSLQPLAGEQFF. The rearrangement joins TRBV7-3 to TRBJ2-1, with 10 bases matching TRBD2. V lost 3 bases and J lost 10; bases outside the gene matches: 6. The length of the CDR3 is 14 residues. Germline loops: CDR1 SGHTA, CDR2 FQGTGA.